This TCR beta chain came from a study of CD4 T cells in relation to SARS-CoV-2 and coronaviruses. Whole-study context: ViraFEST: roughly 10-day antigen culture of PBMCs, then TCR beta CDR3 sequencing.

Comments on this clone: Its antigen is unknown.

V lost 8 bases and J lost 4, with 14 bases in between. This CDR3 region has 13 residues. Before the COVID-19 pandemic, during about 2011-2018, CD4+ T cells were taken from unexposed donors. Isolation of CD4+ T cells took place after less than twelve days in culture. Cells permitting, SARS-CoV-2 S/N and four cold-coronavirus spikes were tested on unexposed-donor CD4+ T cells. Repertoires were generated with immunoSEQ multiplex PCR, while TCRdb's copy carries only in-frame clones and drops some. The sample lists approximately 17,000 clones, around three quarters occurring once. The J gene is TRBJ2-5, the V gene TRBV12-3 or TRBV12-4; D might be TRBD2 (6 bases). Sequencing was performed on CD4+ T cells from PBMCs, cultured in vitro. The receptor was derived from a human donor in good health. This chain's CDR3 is CASAGVEGETQYF. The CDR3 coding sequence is TGTGCCAGCGCTGGAGTGGAGGGAGAGACCCAGTACTTC.